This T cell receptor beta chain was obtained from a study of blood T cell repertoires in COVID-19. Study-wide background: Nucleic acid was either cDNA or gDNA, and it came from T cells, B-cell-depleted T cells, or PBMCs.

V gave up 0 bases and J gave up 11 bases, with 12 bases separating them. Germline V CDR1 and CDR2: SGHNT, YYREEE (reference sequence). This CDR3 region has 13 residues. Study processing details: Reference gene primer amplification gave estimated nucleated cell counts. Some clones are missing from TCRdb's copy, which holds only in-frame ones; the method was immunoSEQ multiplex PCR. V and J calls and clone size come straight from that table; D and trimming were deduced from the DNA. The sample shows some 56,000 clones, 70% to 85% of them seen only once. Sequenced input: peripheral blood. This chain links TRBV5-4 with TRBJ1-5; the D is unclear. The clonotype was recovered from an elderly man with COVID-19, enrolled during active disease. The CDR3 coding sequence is TGTGCCAGCAGCTTGGGAGAGGGAGGATCCCAGCATTTT. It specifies CASSLGEGGSQHF.